The sequence of this T cell receptor beta chain was determined in a study of blood T cell repertoires in COVID-19. Background on the study: Samples of COVID-19 (acute and convalescent) were obtained from the United States, Italy and Spain. In each case, the material was cDNA or gDNA derived from T cells, B-cell-depleted T cells, or PBMCs.

Per the authors' pipeline: Nucleated cell counts were estimated from reference gene primer amplification. Produced via immunoSEQ multiplex PCR; TCRdb's table is partial and in-frame only. The D gene and trimming were derived from the DNA, and the V and J assignments and clone size from that table. Counted here are approximately 300,000 clones, about nine tenths occurring once; the ten biggest clones make up 6.5% to 8%. Germline V gives CDR1 SGHTA, CDR2 FQGTGA. This CDR3 comprises 14 residues. Trimming stripped 3 bases from V and 5 bases from J, with 13 bases between. A Seattle source enrolled patients during active infection and followed them longitudinally.

The V and J genes are TRBV7-3 and TRBJ2-5, with D possibly being TRBD2 (6 bases). The sequence came from a woman under 40 with COVID-19, enrolled during active disease. Source material: peripheral blood. The CDR3 spells CASSFNGGEETQYF. The CDR3 region has the DNA TGTGCCAGCAGCTTCAACGGGGGTGAGGAGACCCAGTACTTC.